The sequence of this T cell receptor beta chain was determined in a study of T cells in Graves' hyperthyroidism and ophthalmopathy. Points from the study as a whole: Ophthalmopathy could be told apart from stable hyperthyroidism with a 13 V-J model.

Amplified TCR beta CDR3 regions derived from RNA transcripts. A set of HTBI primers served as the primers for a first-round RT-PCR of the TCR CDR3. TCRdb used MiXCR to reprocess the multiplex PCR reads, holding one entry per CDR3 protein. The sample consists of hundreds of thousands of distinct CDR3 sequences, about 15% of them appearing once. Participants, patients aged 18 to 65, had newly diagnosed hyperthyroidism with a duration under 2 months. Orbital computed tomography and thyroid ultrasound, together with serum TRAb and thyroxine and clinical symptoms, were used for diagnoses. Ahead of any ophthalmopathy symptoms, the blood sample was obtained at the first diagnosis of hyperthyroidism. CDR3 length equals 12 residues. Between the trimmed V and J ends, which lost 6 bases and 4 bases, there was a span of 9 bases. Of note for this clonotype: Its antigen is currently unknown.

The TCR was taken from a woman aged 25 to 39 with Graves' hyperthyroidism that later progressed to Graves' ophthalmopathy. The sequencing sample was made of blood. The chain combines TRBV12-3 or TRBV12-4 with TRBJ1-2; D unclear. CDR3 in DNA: TGTGCCAGCAGCATGCGCGGCTATGGCTACACCTTC. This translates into CASSMRGYGYTF.